This TCR beta chain was recovered during a study of tumor and adjacent non-tumor tissue in lung cancer. Study details: Patients comprised roughly 12 adenocarcinoma, 2 squamous cell carcinoma and 1 small cell lung cancer. Findings and caveats of the study: Top 100 clones took a larger repertoire share in normal lung. Significantly higher TCR diversity was found in tumor than normal lung. Higher tumor TCR diversity was associated with shorter survival.

RNA was extracted from bulk tissue without any cell sorting. CDR1 and CDR2 (germline): SGHDN, FVKESK. The CDR3 has 13 residues. TCRbeta libraries were built with three rounds of nested PCR, modified from ARM-PCR. TCRdb re-called the multiplex PCR reads through MiXCR, storing one row per CDR3 protein. Among about 80,000 distinct CDR3 sequences listed, approximately 77% were seen once. To note about this clonotype: The antigen is unknown. The junction departs from the called germline gene at one end, perhaps through a read error.

The clonotype originates from a woman aged 40 to 49 with non-small cell lung cancer. Specimen: lung tumor tissue. The chain employs TRBV14 and TRBJ2-3; unclear D gene. The CDR3 DNA reads TGTGCCAGCAGCCAAGGCCTTACAGATACGCAGTTCTTT. Translated: CASSQGLTDTQFF.